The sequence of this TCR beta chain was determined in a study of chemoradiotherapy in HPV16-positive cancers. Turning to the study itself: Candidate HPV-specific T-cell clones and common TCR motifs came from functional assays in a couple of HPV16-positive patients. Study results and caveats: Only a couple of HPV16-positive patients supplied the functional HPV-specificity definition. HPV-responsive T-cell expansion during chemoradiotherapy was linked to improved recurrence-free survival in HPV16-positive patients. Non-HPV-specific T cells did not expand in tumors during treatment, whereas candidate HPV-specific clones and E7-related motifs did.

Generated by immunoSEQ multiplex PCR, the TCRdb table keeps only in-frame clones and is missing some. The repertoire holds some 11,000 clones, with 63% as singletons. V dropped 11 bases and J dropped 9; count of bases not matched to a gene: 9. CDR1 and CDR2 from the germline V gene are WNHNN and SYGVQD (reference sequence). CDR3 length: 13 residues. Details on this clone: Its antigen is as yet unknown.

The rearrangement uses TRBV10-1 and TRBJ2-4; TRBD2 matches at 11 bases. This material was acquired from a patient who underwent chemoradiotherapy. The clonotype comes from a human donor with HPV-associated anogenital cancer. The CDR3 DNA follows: TGCGCCCCGACTAGCGGGGAGATGGGCATTCAGTACTTC. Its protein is CAPTSGEMGIQYF.